The 14 T cell receptor beta chains below come from one sample, sequenced in a study of T-cell memory formation after mild COVID-19. MiXCR was run by TCRdb on the 5' RACE reads, yielding one entry per CDR3 protein. The repertoire holds around 390,000 distinct CDR3 sequences, with approximately 15% as singletons. The specimen was PBMCs or a T cell subset sorted from them (not recorded which). The receptor source for this set is a man between 18 and 29 years old who had mild COVID-19 (a few samples of this study predate the infection). Cell type and time point are not known.

The chain couples TRBV5-1 to TRBJ2-3; 11 nucleotides match TRBD2. CDR1 and CDR2 from the germline V gene are SGHRS and YFSETQ. V gave up 0 bases and J gave up 4 bases; unmatched junction bases: 7. The CDR3 sequence is 17 residues long. In nucleotides, the CDR3 is TGCGCCAGCAGCTTGGCCTCCCTAGCGGGGGGCCCAGATACGCAGTATTTT. Translation gives CASSLASLAGGPDTQYF.

DNA for the CDR3: TGTGCCAGCAGCCCAACAGGGATCGAAGATACGCAGTATTTT. Protein: CASSPTGIEDTQYF. The J gene is TRBJ2-3, the V gene TRBV7-9; D perhaps matches TRBD1 (6 bases). This CDR3 has 14 residues. CDR1 and CDR2 from the germline V gene are SEHNR and FQNEAQ (reference sequence). V was shortened by 5 bases and J by 5 bases, with 14 bases between the two germline ends.

The chain joins TRBV30 to TRBJ1-1; TRBD1 matches 11 bases. V trimming: 5 bases; J trimming: 3 bases; junction bases outside the gene matches: 2. Germline V gene sequence: CDR1 GTSNPN, CDR2 SVGIG (reference sequence). The CDR3 has 13 residues. The CDR3 region has the DNA TGTGCCTGGCGGGGACAGGGGGACACTGAAGCTTTCTTT. Protein sequence: CAWRGQGDTEAFF.

This clonotype was recorded at least ten times. This chain links TRBV6-2 or TRBV6-3 with TRBJ2-3, with D unclear. The CDR3 has 12 amino acids. Looked up from germline, CDR1 is MNHEY and CDR2 is SVGEGT. Trimming took 7 bases from V and 0 from J, leaving 5 bases between them. The CDR3 spells CASTASTDTQYF. The CDR3 coding sequence is TGTGCCAGCACCGCTAGCACAGATACGCAGTATTTT.

The chain links TRBV7-2 to TRBJ1-5; TRBD1 is a possible D gene (6 bases). The germline V gene has CDR1 SGHTA and CDR2 FQGNSA. The germline V and J ends were trimmed by 1 base and 9 bases, with 10 bases remaining between them. This CDR3 spans 13 amino acids. CDR3 DNA: TGTGCCAGCAGCTTAGAGAGGGGGTCGCCCCAGCATTTT. It codes for CASSLERGSPQHF.

In its sample, this clonotype was seen a few times. The genes are TRBV7-8 and TRBJ2-3; TRBD2 aligns across 12 bases. With 5 bases clipped from V and 4 bases from J, the junction kept 4 bases outside the gene matches. Germline CDR1 reads SGHVS; CDR2 reads FQNEAQ. The CDR3 is 15 residues long. Written as DNA, the CDR3 is TGTGCCAGCAGCGTTACTAGCGGGGGGCCAGATACGCAGTATTTT. As protein: CASSVTSGGPDTQYF.

Only a few counts were recorded for this clonotype. This chain links TRBV11-2 with TRBJ1-2, with 8 bases that match TRBD1. After removal of 5 bases from V and 1 base from J, the junction contained 9 bases not matched to a gene. CDR1 SGHAT and CDR2 FQNNGV come from the germline V gene. CDR3 length equals 16 residues. Here the CDR3 DNA reads TGTGCCAGCAGCAGAATCCAGGGGGCGTATAACTATGGCTACACCTTC. It translates to CASSRIQGAYNYGYTF. The full variable domain, its missing parts supplied by reference TRBV11-2 and TRBJ1-2, is EAGVAQSPRYKIIEKRQSVAFWCNPISGHATLYWYQQILGQGPKLLIQFQNNGVVDDSQLPKDRFSAERLKGVDSTLKIQPAKLEDSAVYLCASSRIQGAYNYGYTFGSGTRLTVV.

This clonotype was picked up a small number of times. The CDR3 carries no conserved terminal phenylalanine or tryptophan, so it likely arises from a read error. No DNA is shown, since the ends of the CDR3 on it are uncertain; the CDR3 is the one TCRdb lists. The CDR3 reads CATSDRLAGPSL. The genes are TRBV24-1 and TRBJ2-5; the listed D gene, TRBD2, was not tested against the DNA. The germline V gene encodes CDR1 KGHDR and CDR2 SFDVKD. Inclusive of both ends, the CDR3 amounts to 12 amino acids.

This clonotype was counted between two and nine times. The chain couples TRBV14 to TRBJ2-1; D possibly corresponds to TRBD2 (5 bases). Germline CDR1 reads SGHDN; CDR2 reads FVKESK. This CDR3 contains 13 residues. Trimming cost V 4 bases and J 7 bases, with 11 bases left between them. Here the CDR3 DNA reads TGTGCCAGCAGCCCGGGAAGATGGAATGAGCAGTTCTTC. Protein product: CASSPGRWNEQFF.

The V gene is TRBV5-6, the J gene TRBJ2-5; D unresolved. CDR1 and CDR2 (germline): SGHDT, YYEEEE. The CDR3 runs 13 residues. The ends were cut back, 2 bases at V and 3 bases at J, with 8 bases in the middle. CDR3 coding DNA: TGTGCCAGCAGCTTTCGTGAGGAAGAGACCCAGTACTTC. This encodes CASSFREEETQYF.

This clonotype has only a few counts. V is TRBV4-2 and J is TRBJ2-7; D not resolved. Germline-derived CDR1 and CDR2 are LGHNA and YNFKEQ. CDR3 length: 14 amino acids. V was clipped by 0 bases and J by 5 bases, with 11 bases between them. CDR3 loop: CASSQDLVGNEQYF. The CDR3 DNA is TGTGCCAGCAGCCAAGATTTGGTAGGGAACGAGCAGTACTTC.

V gene TRBV12-3 or TRBV12-4 combines with J gene TRBJ2-7; weak D call: TRBD1 (5 bases). V was pared by 3 bases and J by 3 bases, with 9 bases between. There are 13 residues in the CDR3. CDR3 residues: CASSLGQIYEQYF. In nucleotides, the CDR3 is TGTGCCAGCAGTTTGGGGCAGATCTACGAGCAGTACTTC.

This chain links TRBV18 with TRBJ2-5, with a weak D call TRBD2 (5 bases). V lost 3 bases and J 8 bases, leaving 19 bases between the germline ends. The CDR3 is 15 amino acids. From germline, CDR1 is KGHSH and CDR2 LQKENI. The CDR3 sequence: CASSPTRTDPGTQYF. As DNA, the CDR3 is TGTGCCAGCTCACCCACTCGGACGGACCCGGGAACCCAGTACTTC.

The chain links TRBV7-9 to TRBJ1-5, with D maybe TRBD1 (5 bases). V dropped 5 bases and J dropped 5 bases, with 16 bases sitting between them. This CDR3 contains 15 residues. CDR1 is SEHNR and CDR2 is FQNEAQ in the germline V gene (reference sequence). Written as DNA, the CDR3 is TGTGCCAGCAGCGCCTCCGGGACCGCTCATCAGCCCCAGCATTTT. Its translation is CASSASGTAHQPQHF. Supplemented by reference TRBV7-9 and TRBJ1-5, the full variable domain reads DTGVSQNPRHKITKRGQNVTFRCDPISEHNRLYWYRQTLGQGPEFLTYFQNEAQLEKSRLLSDRFSAERPKGSFSTLEIQRTEQGDSAMYLCASSASGTAHQPQHFGDGTRLSIL.